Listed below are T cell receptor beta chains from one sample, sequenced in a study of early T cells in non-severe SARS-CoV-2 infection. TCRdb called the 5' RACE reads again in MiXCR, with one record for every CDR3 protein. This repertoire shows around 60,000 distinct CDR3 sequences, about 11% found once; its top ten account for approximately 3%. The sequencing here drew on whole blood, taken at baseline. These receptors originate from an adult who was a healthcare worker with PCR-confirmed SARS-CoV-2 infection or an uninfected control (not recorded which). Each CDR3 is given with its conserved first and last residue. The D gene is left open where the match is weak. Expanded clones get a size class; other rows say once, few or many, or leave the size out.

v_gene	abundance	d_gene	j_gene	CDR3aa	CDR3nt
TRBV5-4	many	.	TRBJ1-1	CASSPPGARGAEAFF	TGTGCCAGCAGCCCTCCTGGGGCCCGAGGGGCTGAAGCTTTCTTT
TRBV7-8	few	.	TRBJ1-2	CASSSTGYGYTF	TGTGCCAGCAGCTCAACGGGCTATGGCTACACCTTC
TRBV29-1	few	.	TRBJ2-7	CSVEVGGQTYEQYF	TGCAGCGTTGAAGTAGGAGGACAGACCTACGAGCAGTACTTC
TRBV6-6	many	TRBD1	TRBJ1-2	CASRPGQGNYGYTF	TGTGCCAGCAGACCCGGACAGGGAAACTATGGCTACACCTTC
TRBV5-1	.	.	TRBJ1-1	CASRFGAIPYTGEAFF	TGCGCCAGCAGATTCGGGGCTATTCCCTACACTGGTGAAGCTTTCTTT
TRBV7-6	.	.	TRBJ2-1	CASSLDPGTSTEQFF	TGTGCCAGCAGCTTAGATCCCGGGACTTCTACTGAGCAGTTCTTC
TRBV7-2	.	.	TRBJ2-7	CASSPSTGGEQYF	TGTGCCAGCAGCCCATCAACAGGCGGCGAGCAGTACTTC
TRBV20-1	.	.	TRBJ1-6	CSALPAGSPLHF	TGCAGTGCTCTTCCGGCAGGTTCACCCCTCCACTTT
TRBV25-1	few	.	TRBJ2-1	CASSPPLVSYNEQFF	TGTGCCAGCAGTCCGCCTCTTGTCTCCTACAATGAGCAGTTCTTC
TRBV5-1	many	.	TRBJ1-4	CASSLGDTGEKLFF	TGCGCCAGCAGCTTGGGGGATACGGGCGAAAAACTGTTTTTT
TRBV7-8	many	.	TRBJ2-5	CASSSQGGSPQYF	TGTGCCAGCAGCTCACAAGGGGGGTCGCCCCAGTACTTC
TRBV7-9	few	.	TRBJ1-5	CASSLARAQPQHF	TGTGCCAGCAGCTTAGCCAGGGCTCAGCCCCAGCATTTT
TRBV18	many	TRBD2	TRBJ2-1	CASSPRASGEIYNEQFF	TGTGCCAGCTCACCAAGGGCTAGCGGGGAAATTTACAATGAGCAGTTCTTC
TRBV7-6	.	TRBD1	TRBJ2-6	CASSSQGAGANVLTF	TGTGCCAGCAGCTCACAGGGGGCAGGGGCCAACGTCCTGACTTTC
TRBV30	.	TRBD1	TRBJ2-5	CAWSPGQAGWETQYF	TGTGCCTGGAGCCCAGGACAGGCCGGGTGGGAGACCCAGTACTTC
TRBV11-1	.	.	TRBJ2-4	CASSSRVGEINIQYF	TGTGCCAGCAGCTCGAGGGTGGGAGAGATAAACATTCAGTACTTC
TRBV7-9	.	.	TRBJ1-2	CASSPRDLPYGYTF	TGTGCCAGCAGCCCCCGGGACCTACCGTATGGCTACACCTTC
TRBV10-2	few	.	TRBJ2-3	CASRKLEPSGPGTQYF	TGCGCCAGCAGAAAGTTAGAGCCCTCGGGGCCGGGGACGCAGTATTTT
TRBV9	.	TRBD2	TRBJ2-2	CASSGLAGGTTGELFF	TGTGCCAGCAGCGGGCTAGCGGGGGGAACAACCGGGGAGCTGTTTTTT
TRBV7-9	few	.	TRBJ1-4	CASSFEGLREKLFF	TGTGCCAGCAGCTTCGAAGGGCTTAGGGAAAAACTGTTTTTT
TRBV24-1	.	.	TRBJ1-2	CATSDPTCYGYTF	TGTGCCACCAGTGACCCGACATGCTATGGCTACACCTTC
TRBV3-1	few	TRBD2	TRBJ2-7	CASSQSAGGGEQYF	TGTGCCAGCAGCCAGTCAGCGGGGGGCGGCGAGCAGTACTTC